This is a list of T cell receptor beta chains from one sample in a study of blood T cells in healthy people across ages. One entry per CDR3 protein, called by TCRdb with MiXCR from the 5' RACE reads. The sample records about 810,000 distinct CDR3 sequences, 35% to 40% being singletons. The sequenced material came from blood. The origin of the receptors is a man between 18 and 29 years old in good health. The CDR3 runs from the conserved cysteine through the conserved F or W. D genes are given only for firm matches. A row's size may be missing; if present it is once, few, many or a size class.

v_call	clone_size	j_call	d_call	cdr3_nt	cdr3_aa
TRBV7-2	many	TRBJ2-5	TRBD2	TGTGCCAGCAGCTTATCGACTAGCATTCAAGAGACCCAGTACTTC	CASSLSTSIQETQYF
TRBV5-5	few	TRBJ2-4	TRBD2	TGTGCCAGCAGCTTAGCGGGGGGGGAAAACATTCAGTACTTC	CASSLAGGENIQYF
TRBV9	NA	TRBJ2-3	TRBD1	TGTGCCAGCAGCGTAGCTCGGGACAGAGATACGCAGTATTTT	CASSVARDRDTQYF
TRBV7-2	NA	TRBJ2-1	NA	TGTGTCAGCAGCTCGTACGGTCCCGGGTTCTTC	CVSSSYGPGFF
TRBV19	few	TRBJ2-2	TRBD1	TGTGCCACAGGACAGGGACTGAACACCGGGGAGCTGTTTTTT	CATGQGLNTGELFF
TRBV5-1	NA	TRBJ1-1	TRBD1	TGCGCCGGCAGCTCAGAACTCGACAGGGGCACTGAAGCTTTCTTT	CAGSSELDRGTEAFF
TRBV5-1	once	TRBJ2-1	TRBD1	TGCGCCAGCAGCGTGGGGGACAGGGCAAATGAGCAGTTCTTC	CASSVGDRANEQFF
TRBV20-1	NA	TRBJ2-1	TRBD2	TGCAGTGCTCGCCGACTAGCGGGGGGCCTCAATGAGCAGTTCTTC	CSARRLAGGLNEQFF
TRBV20-1	many	TRBJ2-1	NA	TGCAGCGGCTTCTCGTTGGTTGAGCAGTTCTTC	CSGFSLVEQFF
TRBV12-3/TRBV12-4	NA	TRBJ2-1	NA	TGTGCCAGCAGAAACACAGATACCTCCTACAATGAGCAGTTCTTC	CASRNTDTSYNEQFF
TRBV12-3/TRBV12-4	many	TRBJ1-4	NA	TGTGCCAGCAGTTTGGGCAGCGCGAGTGAAAAACTGTTTTTT	CASSLGSASEKLFF
TRBV2	few	TRBJ2-1	NA	TGTGCCAGCACCCCTAGCCCAGGGGAGTCCTACAATGAGCAGTTCTTC	CASTPSPGESYNEQFF
TRBV2	few	TRBJ2-1	TRBD1	TGTGCCAGCAGTTGGGGACAGGGAATGGGAAATGAGCAGTTCTTC	CASSWGQGMGNEQFF
TRBV10-3	NA	TRBJ2-3	TRBD2	TGTGCCATCAAAGGGACTAGCGGGCTGGATACGCAGTATTTT	CAIKGTSGLDTQYF
TRBV10-3	few	TRBJ2-6	NA	TGTGCCATCAGTCCATCGCAGGGCTCTAGTGGGGCCAACGTCCTGACTTTC	CAISPSQGSSGANVLTF
TRBV20-1	NA	TRBJ2-3	NA	TGCAGTGCTAGCCCCATCGCAGGGTATGCAGATACGCAGTATTTT	CSASPIAGYADTQYF
TRBV2	many	TRBJ2-1	NA	TGTGCCAGCAGCTCTGACGGATCCCACAATGAGCAGTTCTTC	CASSSDGSHNEQFF
TRBV14	NA	TRBJ2-7	NA	TGTGCCAGCAGCCAAGATTGGAGGACCCCCCTGTACTTC	CASSQDWRTPLYF
TRBV11-2	once	TRBJ2-1	NA	TGTGCCAGCAGCTTAGGTACGACCAGCTCCTACAATGAGCAGTTCTTC	CASSLGTTSSYNEQFF
TRBV5-1	NA	TRBJ2-3	NA	TGCGCCAGCAGCTTTCGGAACACAGATACGCAGTATTTT	CASSFRNTDTQYF
TRBV3-1	NA	TRBJ2-3	NA	TGTGCCAGCAGCCAAGATGGGGGAAGAGATACGCAGTATTTT	CASSQDGGRDTQYF
TRBV10-3	few	TRBJ2-1	TRBD1	TGTGCCATCAGTACCGGACAGGGGGCAAGCTATGAGCAGTTCTTC	CAISTGQGASYEQFF
TRBV12-3/TRBV12-4	NA	TRBJ1-5	NA	TGTGCCAGCAGTTTATCCGCCAGCGTGCAGCCCCAGCATTTT	CASSLSASVQPQHF
TRBV27	few	TRBJ2-3	NA	TGTGCCAGCCAACCGATCGGCACCGGACCCACCTACACAGATACGCAGTATTTT	CASQPIGTGPTYTDTQYF
TRBV18	few	TRBJ1-1	NA	TGTGCCAGCTCACCAGAGAGACGTCTACAGGCGGCTTTCTTT	CASSPERRLQAAFF
TRBV7-2	NA	TRBJ2-7	NA	TGTGCCAGCAGCTCAGGGGGAGGCTCCTACAATGAGCAGTACTTC	CASSSGGGSYNEQYF
TRBV6-2/TRBV6-3	few	TRBJ2-7	NA	TGTGCCAGCAGTTCGGCAGGGCGCTACGAGCAGTACTTC	CASSSAGRYEQYF
TRBV12-3/TRBV12-4	many	TRBJ2-2	NA	TGTGCCAGCAGTGTCAGGAACACCGGGGAGCTGTTTTTT	CASSVRNTGELFF
TRBV6-6	NA	TRBJ2-2	NA	TGTGCCAACAGAGCGTCGGTTGGCACCGGGGAGCTGTTTTTT	CANRASVGTGELFF
TRBV29-1	many	TRBJ2-1	NA	TGCAGCGTTGAAGAACGTGGGGTTCAAAGGAATGAGCAGTTCTTC	CSVEERGVQRNEQFF
TRBV15	few	TRBJ2-5	TRBD2	TGTGCCACCAGCAGATTTAGCGGGGGGGAAGAGACCCAGTACTTC	CATSRFSGGEETQYF
TRBV25-1	NA	TRBJ2-7	NA	TGTGCCACACCCCCCTGGAGTACCTACGAGCAGTACTTC	CATPPWSTYEQYF
TRBV5-1	NA	TRBJ1-2	NA	TGCGCCAGCAGCTGGACGGCAGGTAATCCCTATGGCTACACCTTC	CASSWTAGNPYGYTF
TRBV12-3/TRBV12-4	NA	TRBJ2-7	NA	TGTGCCAGCAGTGAGGGGCGGCGAAACTCCTACGGGCAGTACTTC	CASSEGRRNSYGQYF
TRBV5-1	NA	TRBJ2-3	NA	TGCGCCAGCAGCTTGTCCGGTGTTAGCACAGATACGCAGTATTTT	CASSLSGVSTDTQYF
TRBV20-1	few	TRBJ2-3	NA	TGCGCCGGCGGGTATGGCACAGATACGCAGTATTTT	CAGGYGTDTQYF
TRBV10-3	NA	TRBJ2-5	TRBD2	TGTGCCATCAGTGAGCGAGCGGGGGAGCTTGAGACCCAGTACTTC	CAISERAGELETQYF
TRBV4-2	once	TRBJ2-3	TRBD2	TGTGCCAGCAGCCAAGTCCAGCGGGGGAGATACACAGATACGCAGTATTTT	CASSQVQRGRYTDTQYF